The 32 T cell receptor beta chains reported below all come from one sample, sequenced in a study of shared clonotypes between healthy human individuals. Clones were read by immunoSEQ multiplex PCR, and TCRdb kept only the in-frame ones, dropping some. The sample yields 2,100,000 or so clones, under 97% seen once. Sequenced sample: naive CD4+ T cells sorted from blood. Subset meaning: CD45RA+ positively selected. The receptors derive from a man aged 18 to 35 in good health.

This chain connects TRBV4-1 to TRBJ1-4; D gene ambiguous. CDR1 is MGHRA, CDR2 YSYEKL, per germline. Trimming left V 1 base short and J 4 bases short, with 10 bases between. This CDR3 comprises 15 residues. CDR3 amino acids: CASSQGFLNNEKLFF. CDR3 in DNA: TGCGCCAGCAGCCAAGGGTTCCTTAATAATGAAAAACTGTTTTTT.

The chain links TRBV28 to TRBJ2-7; D remains ambiguous. CDR3 length equals 13 residues. Germline V CDR1 and CDR2: MDHEN, SYDVKM. With 5 bases removed from V and 1 base from J, the gap between germline ends came to 9 bases. The CDR3 reads CASSAGLSYEQYF. The CDR3 region has the DNA TGTGCCAGCAGTGCAGGCCTTTCCTACGAGCAGTACTTC.

The chain links TRBV19 to TRBJ1-5; no definite D call. CDR3 size: 13 residues. The V and J ends lost 5 bases and 6 bases respectively, with 11 bases between them. The germline V gene encodes CDR1 LNHDA and CDR2 SQIVND (reference sequence). The CDR3 DNA sequence: TGTGCCAGTAGTTGGACGGGCGTTCAGCCCCAGCATTTT. It codes for CASSWTGVQPQHF.

Notes on this clone: This CDR3 is also generated by other DNA sequences in the sample. The gene calls are TRBV6-1 and TRBJ1-5; D ambiguous. CDR1 and CDR2 (germline): MNHNS, SASEGT. Trimming shortened V by 0 bases and J by 0 bases, and 3 bases separated the two germline ends. This CDR3 spans 14 amino acids. CDR3 amino acids: CASSEAPSNQPQHF. In DNA form, the CDR3 reads TGTGCCAGCAGTGAAGCCCCTAGCAATCAGCCCCAGCATTTT.

The chain couples TRBV6-5 to TRBJ2-1; 7 positions agree with TRBD2. The germline V gene encodes CDR1 MNHEY and CDR2 SVGAGI. This CDR3 spans 13 amino acids. V shed 8 bases and J 7 bases; nucleotides not matched to a gene: 8. The CDR3 spells CASASTSVNEQFF. CDR3 nucleotides: TGTGCCAGCGCCAGTACTAGCGTGAATGAGCAGTTCTTC.

This rearrangement joins TRBV6-5 to TRBJ2-7, with D perhaps matching TRBD2 (7 bases). This CDR3 is built from 14 residues. The V end lost 6 bases, the J end lost 3 bases, and 15 bases lay between the germline ends. CDR1 is MNHEY, CDR2 SVGAGI, per germline. The CDR3 loop reads CASSREGERYEQYF. As DNA, the CDR3 is TGTGCCAGCAGCAGGGAGGGGGAGCGCTACGAGCAGTACTTC.

This CDR3 is CASSGLAEVTQETQYF. For the CDR3, the DNA is TGTGCCAGCAGTGGACTAGCGGAGGTCACACAAGAGACCCAGTACTTC. This rearrangement joins TRBV7-9 to TRBJ2-5, with TRBD2 matching 10 bases. The germline V gene has CDR1 SEHNR and CDR2 FQNEAQ (reference sequence). Trimming at V came to 6 bases and at J to 2 bases, leaving 9 bases not matched to a gene. This CDR3 contains 16 residues.

This chain links TRBV4-1 with TRBJ2-1, with a tentative D call TRBD2 (5 bases). Germline CDR1 MGHRA, CDR2 YSYEKL. The CDR3 totals 16 residues. Trimming took 2 bases from V and 0 from J, leaving 11 bases between them. The CDR3 bases are TGCGCCAGCAGCCAACCCGGACTTGGCTCCTACAATGAGCAGTTCTTC. Amino acid sequence: CASSQPGLGSYNEQFF.

This chain joins TRBV6-1 and TRBJ1-6, with D unclear. The CDR3 totals 12 residues. Germline loops: CDR1 MNHNS, CDR2 SASEGT. Trimming cost V 3 bases and J 10 bases, with 7 bases left between them. Here the CDR3 reads CASSDPPSPLHF. For the CDR3, the DNA is TGTGCCAGCAGTGACCCTCCATCACCCCTCCACTTT.

The chain carries TRBV19 and TRBJ2-7; either TRBD1 or TRBD2 may supply D (5 bases each). CDR3 length: 14 residues. V was clipped by 2 bases and J by 2 bases, with 10 bases between them. Germline CDR1 reads LNHDA; CDR2 reads SQIVND (reference sequence). The CDR3 coding sequence is TGTGCCAGTAGTATATCCAGGGAGACCTACGAGCAGTACTTC. This encodes CASSISRETYEQYF.

The J gene is TRBJ1-2, the V gene TRBV6-5, with D possibly being TRBD1 (5 bases). With 6 bases removed from V and 0 bases from J, the gap between germline ends came to 8 bases. The length of the CDR3 is 13 residues. The germline V gene has CDR1 MNHEY and CDR2 SVGAGI. Here the CDR3 reads CASRRDPNYGYTF. Here the CDR3 DNA reads TGTGCCAGCAGACGGGACCCTAACTATGGCTACACCTTC.

The V and J genes are TRBV28 and TRBJ2-7, with D perhaps assigned TRBD1 or TRBD2 (5 bases each). The CDR3 is 13 amino acids. V was trimmed by 5 bases and J by 2 bases, leaving 10 bases between them. Germline V gene data show CDR1 as MDHEN and CDR2 as SYDVKM. The CDR3: CASSRDVPYEQYF. CDR3 bases: TGTGCCAGCAGTAGGGACGTACCCTACGAGCAGTACTTC.

The chain recombines TRBV11-2 with TRBJ1-1; 7 bases are a match to TRBD1. Unmatched junction bases numbered 6, after V lost 5 bases and J lost 0 bases. This CDR3 has 15 amino acids. Germline-derived CDR1 and CDR2 are SGHAT and FQNNGV. The CDR3 spells CASSPIGGLNTEAFF. The CDR3 DNA sequence: TGTGCCAGCAGCCCAATAGGGGGCCTGAACACTGAAGCTTTCTTT.

Regarding this clone: The identical CDR3 is also encoded by other nucleotide sequences in the sample. This sequence joins TRBV30 and TRBJ1-1; D might be TRBD1 (5 bases). Per the germline V gene, CDR1 is GTSNPN and CDR2 is SVGIG (reference sequence). Trimming removed 0 bases at V and 4 bases at J, with 9 bases between. This CDR3 contains 13 residues. In DNA, the CDR3 is TGTGCCTGGAGTGTTGGGGGGGGCACTGAAGCTTTCTTT. Amino acid sequence: CAWSVGGGTEAFF. Based on the CDR3 plus reference TRBV30 and TRBJ1-1, the full variable domain is SQTIHQWPATLVQPVGSPLSLECTVEGTSNPNLYWYRQAAGRGLQLLFYSVGIGQISSEVPQNLSASRPQDRQFILSSKKLLLSDSGFYLCAWSVGGGTEAFFGQGTRLTVV.

The CDR3 here is CAISGTGELFF. The CDR3 DNA sequence: TGTGCCATTTCGGGCACCGGGGAGCTGTTTTTT. J is TRBJ2-2 and V is TRBV19; D remains unclear. Trimming pared 10 bases from V and 4 bases from J, leaving 7 bases between. Germline assignment: CDR1 LNHDA and CDR2 SQIVND (reference sequence). The CDR3 extends over 11 amino acids.

The rearrangement joins TRBV28 to TRBJ1-2; maybe TRBD1 (5 bases). Trimming took 3 bases from V and 8 from J, leaving 16 bases between them. The CDR3 contains 14 residues. From germline, CDR1 is MDHEN and CDR2 SYDVKM. The CDR3, as DNA: TGTGCCAGCAGTTTCCCGGGACCGCCCGGAGGCTACACCTTC. The encoded protein is CASSFPGPPGGYTF.

In its sample, this clone was seen once. In DNA form, the CDR3 reads TGTGCCAGCAGCTTGCGCGGGAGGGCCTTTCCAGATACGCAGTATTTT. It codes for CASSLRGRAFPDTQYF. J is TRBJ2-3 and V is TRBV5-5, with TRBD2 identical over 9 bases. Per the germline V gene, CDR1 is SGHKS and CDR2 is YYEKEE (reference sequence). The CDR3 is made up of 16 amino acids. After removal of 1 base from V and 4 bases from J, the junction contained 7 bases not matched to a gene.

The chain recombines TRBV4-3 with TRBJ1-6; 8 positions agree with TRBD1. There are 15 residues in the CDR3. V dropped 0 bases and J dropped 11; count of bases not matched to a gene: 6. In germline, CDR1 is LGHNA, CDR2 YSLEER. CDR3 amino acids: CASSQEQGVGAPLHF. Here the CDR3 DNA reads TGCGCCAGCAGCCAAGAACAGGGGGTTGGAGCACCCCTCCACTTT.

The chain uses TRBV6-5 and TRBJ1-6; TRBD1 matches 8 bases. The germline CDR1 and CDR2 sequences are MNHEY and SVGAGI. The CDR3 has 15 amino acids. The V gene end was trimmed by 6 bases and the J gene end by 5 bases; junction bases not matched to a gene: 6. The CDR3, as DNA: TGTGCCAGCAGACCCTTACAGGGGGATAATTCACCCCTCCACTTT. It encodes CASRPLQGDNSPLHF.

Comment on this clone: This same CDR3 is encoded by further DNA sequences in the sample. The genes are TRBV5-1 and TRBJ2-7; 7 nucleotides agree with TRBD2. The junction had 3 bases not matched to a gene; V was cut back by 1 base and J by 2 bases. This CDR3 contains 14 residues. Looked up from germline, CDR1 is SGHRS and CDR2 is YFSETQ. The CDR3 DNA is TGCGCCAGCAGCTTGCAAGGGACTACCTACGAGCAGTACTTC. This codes for CASSLQGTTYEQYF.

J is TRBJ1-1 and V is TRBV7-2; the D is unclear. The CDR3 covers 16 residues. V lost 2 bases and J lost 1, with 14 bases in between. Looked up from germline, CDR1 is SGHTA and CDR2 is FQGNSA. CDR3 in amino acids: CASSLSTTTPNTEAFF. In DNA, the CDR3 is TGTGCCAGCAGCTTATCGACAACCACCCCGAACACTGAAGCTTTCTTT.

The chain employs TRBV5-6 and TRBJ2-1; maybe TRBD2 (5 bases). V lost 6 bases and J 0 bases, leaving 16 bases between the germline ends. CDR1 and CDR2 (germline): SGHDT, YYEEEE. This CDR3 spans 16 amino acids. The DNA of the CDR3 is TGTGCCAGCACTTGGCGGAGCGGTAGCTCCTACAATGAGCAGTTCTTC. The encoded protein is CASTWRSGSSYNEQFF. Drawing the rest from reference TRBV5-6 and TRBJ2-1, the complete variable domain is DAGVTQSPTHLIKTRGQQVTLRCSPKSGHDTVSWYQQALGQGPQFIFQYYEEEERQRGNFPDRFSGHQFPNYSSELNVNALLLGDSALYLCASTWRSGSSYNEQFFGPGTRLTVL.

The rearrangement joins TRBV19 to TRBJ1-5, with D unclear. Trimming shortened V by 7 bases and J by 5 bases, and 12 bases separated the two germline ends. There are 13 residues in the CDR3. Germline loops: CDR1 LNHDA, CDR2 SQIVND (reference sequence). The CDR3 spells CASTVRGDQPQHF. The CDR3 region has the DNA TGTGCCAGTACGGTACGTGGGGATCAGCCCCAGCATTTT. Together with reference TRBV19 and TRBJ1-5, the CDR3 gives the full variable domain: DGGITQSPKYLFRKEGQNVTLSCEQNLNHDAMYWYRQDPGQGLRLIYYSQIVNDFQKGDIAEGYSVSREKKESFPLTVTSAQKNPTAFYLCASTVRGDQPQHFGDGTRLSIL.

V gene TRBV6-5 combines with J gene TRBJ1-2; D is unclear. Trimming stripped 5 bases from V and 7 bases from J, with 20 bases between. The V gene's germline CDR1 is MNHEY and CDR2 SVGAGI. The CDR3 is 15 residues long. Here the CDR3 DNA reads TGTGCCAGCAGTCCTACGATCGTGGGGTTGGGTGGCTACACCTTC. Its translation is CASSPTIVGLGGYTF.

V gene TRBV30 combines with J gene TRBJ2-7; 7 nucleotides agree with TRBD1. V shed 1 base and J 2 bases; nucleotides not matched to a gene: 2. Germline assignment: CDR1 GTSNPN and CDR2 SVGIG (reference sequence). This CDR3 comprises 13 residues. CDR3 coding DNA: TGTGCCTGGAGTGCGACAGGGACCTACGAGCAGTACTTC. This encodes CAWSATGTYEQYF.

This rearrangement joins TRBV5-4 to TRBJ1-1; D perhaps matches TRBD1 (6 bases). Germline V gives CDR1 SGHNT, CDR2 YYREEE (reference sequence). This CDR3 is built from 14 residues. V was shortened by 5 bases and J by 6 bases, with 17 bases between the two germline ends. In nucleotides, the CDR3 is TGTGCCAGCAGAAGTTCTGGGGGCGTCTCTGAAGCTTTCTTT. As protein: CASRSSGGVSEAFF.

The genes are TRBV9 and TRBJ1-1, with a possible D match to TRBD1 (5 bases). V dropped 4 bases and J dropped 11 bases, with 15 bases sitting between them. In germline, CDR1 is SGDLS, CDR2 YYNGEE. This CDR3 has 12 residues. Here the CDR3 reads CASSRARGGAFF. CDR3 coding DNA: TGTGCCAGCAGCAGGGCTAGGGGAGGTGCTTTCTTT.

This rearrangement joins TRBV5-6 to TRBJ2-2; 13 bases map to TRBD2. CDR3 length equals 18 residues. CDR1 is SGHDT and CDR2 is YYEEEE in the germline V gene. The V gene end was trimmed by 6 bases and the J gene end by 5 bases; junction bases not matched to a gene: 13. The CDR3: CASTDDTSGGARTGELFF. CDR3 nucleotide sequence: TGTGCCAGCACCGACGATACTAGCGGGGGGGCGAGGACCGGGGAGCTGTTTTTT.

Points on this clone: Other DNA sequences within the sample encode an identical CDR3. V usage is TRBV20-1 and J usage is TRBJ2-5; D unclear. This CDR3 spans 10 amino acids. Looked up from germline, CDR1 is DFQATT and CDR2 is SNEGSKA (reference sequence). Trimming removed 6 bases at V and 3 bases at J, with 5 bases between. In nucleotides, the CDR3 is TGCAGTGCGAGAAAAGAGACCCAGTACTTC. It codes for CSARKETQYF.

On this clone: The sample contains more than one DNA sequence encoding this CDR3. The CDR3 bases are TGTGCCAGCAGCTCTAGCGGGAGCTCCTACGAGCAGTACTTC. This codes for CASSSSGSSYEQYF. The chain combines TRBV6-5 with TRBJ2-7; 10 positions agree with TRBD2. Unmatched junction bases numbered 2, after V lost 6 bases and J lost 0 bases. The CDR3 sequence is 14 residues long. Per germline, CDR1 MNHEY and CDR2 SVGAGI.

The chain employs TRBV7-9 and TRBJ2-3, with D uncertain. Germline V gene sequence: CDR1 SEHNR, CDR2 FQNEAQ (reference sequence). With 2 bases removed from V and 1 base from J, the gap between germline ends came to 13 bases. The CDR3 runs 16 residues. CDR3 in amino acids: CASSLIGLGGTDTQYF. The CDR3 DNA sequence: TGTGCCAGCAGCTTAATCGGCCTTGGGGGCACAGATACGCAGTATTTT.

The V call is TRBV6-1, the J call TRBJ2-7; TRBD1 agrees at 7 bases. The germline gives CDR1 MNHNS, CDR2 SASEGT. J gave up 4 bases and V 4 bases, and 13 bases lay outside the gene matches. CDR3 length: 16 residues. DNA for the CDR3: TGTGCCAGCAGTGCTCCACCGGGGACAGCCAGTTACGAGCAGTACTTC. It codes for CASSAPPGTASYEQYF.